This T cell receptor beta chain was captured in a study of long-term antiretroviral therapy in people with HIV. Study-wide points: Controls exceeded HIV repertoires in CDR3 length range. Researchers lacked any data on ART adherence, viral resistance or therapy changes.

Investigators performed immunoSEQ version v3.0 at survey level. Target depth was roughly 35,000-55,000 T-cell genomes per sample. Clones were sequenced by immunoSEQ multiplex PCR, and TCRdb holds only the in-frame ones, with some missing. This table has almost 30,000 clones, 70% to 90% appearing once. On this clone: Its antigen is unidentified.

Each HIV-infected participant was given treatment in the United States. The germline CDR1 and CDR2 sequences are SGHDN and FVKESK. V was trimmed by 0 bases and J by 0 bases, leaving 9 bases between them. The CDR3 sequence is 16 residues long. The input for sequencing was unsorted PBMCs, taken 3.2 years before starting antiretroviral therapy. This sequence was found in a man between 50 and 59 years old with HIV. The chain links TRBV14 to TRBJ1-3; D gene uncertain. The CDR3, as DNA: TGTGCCAGCAGCCAAGACCAGATAAGCTCTGGAAACACCATATATTTT. It is translated as CASSQDQISSGNTIYF.